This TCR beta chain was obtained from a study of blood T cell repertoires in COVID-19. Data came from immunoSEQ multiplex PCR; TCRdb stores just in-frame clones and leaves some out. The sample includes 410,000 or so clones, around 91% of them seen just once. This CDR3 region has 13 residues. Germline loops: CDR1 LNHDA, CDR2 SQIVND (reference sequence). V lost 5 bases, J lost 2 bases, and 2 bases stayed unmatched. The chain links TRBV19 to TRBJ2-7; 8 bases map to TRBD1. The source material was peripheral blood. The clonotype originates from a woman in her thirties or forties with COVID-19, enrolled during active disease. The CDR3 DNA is TGTGCCAGTAGTCCGGACAGGGCCTACGAGCAGTACTTC. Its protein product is CASSPDRAYEQYF.